These 30 T cell receptor beta chains share one sample of origin, sequenced in a study of T-cell memory formation after mild COVID-19. TCRdb passed the 5' RACE reads through MiXCR, listing each CDR3 protein once. The sample consists of about 180,000 distinct CDR3 sequences, roughly 17% of them appearing once. The sample consisted of PBMCs or a T cell subset sorted from them (not recorded which). The receptor source for this set is an adult woman who had mild COVID-19 (a few samples of this study predate the infection). Cell type and time point are not known.

The chain is built from TRBV4-1 and TRBJ1-2, with a weak D call TRBD1 (5 bases). Deletions cut 2 bases from V and 3 bases from J, with 16 bases between. Germline-derived CDR1 and CDR2 are MGHRA and YSYEKL. The CDR3 runs to 16 residues. CDR3 DNA: TGCGCCAGCAGCCAATGGCCCACAGGAGGGGACTATGGCTACACCTTC. Encoded protein: CASSQWPTGGDYGYTF.

There are a few counts of this clonotype. The chain links TRBV9 to TRBJ1-4; 8 nucleotides line up with TRBD1. This CDR3 is built from 18 residues. V lost 3 bases and J lost 4; bases outside the gene matches: 14. Looked up from germline, CDR1 is SGDLS and CDR2 is YYNGEE. In DNA form, the CDR3 reads TGTGCCAGCAGCGATGGCATGGGGGGGACAGGAGGTAATGAAAAACTGTTTTTT. This sequence encodes CASSDGMGGTGGNEKLFF.

This clonotype was found a few times. The chain links TRBV20-1 to TRBJ2-3, with TRBD2 matching 10 bases. From germline, CDR1 is DFQATT and CDR2 SNEGSKA (reference sequence). CDR3 length: 17 residues. Trimming removed 2 bases from V and 0 bases from J; junction bases left unmatched: 8. CDR3 amino acids: CSARTGTSGASTDTQYF. The CDR3 DNA reads as TGCAGTGCTAGAACCGGAACTAGCGGGGCCAGCACAGATACGCAGTATTTT.

This chain uses TRBV12-3 or TRBV12-4 with TRBJ1-1; 9 bases are a match to TRBD1. The CDR3 covers 14 residues. J was trimmed by 3 bases and V by 5 bases; bases with no gene match: 4. The CDR3 coding sequence is TGTGCCAGCAGTGTAAACAGGGGGCACACTGAAGCTTTCTTT. This translates into CASSVNRGHTEAFF.

This clonotype was counted only a few times. The rearrangement joins TRBV30 to TRBJ1-4; TRBD1 matches 9 bases. The germline CDR1 and CDR2 sequences are GTSNPN and SVGIG (reference sequence). The CDR3 covers 15 residues. V dropped 2 bases and J dropped 5; count of bases not matched to a gene: 6. CDR3 residues: CAWSPGTGPNEKLFF. The CDR3 DNA reads TGTGCCTGGAGTCCCGGGACAGGGCCGAATGAAAAACTGTTTTTT.

This clonotype came up a few times. The rearrangement joins TRBV2 to TRBJ2-3; D is perhaps TRBD1 or TRBD2 (6 bases each). CDR3 length equals 13 residues. V dropped 8 bases and J dropped 1 base, with 10 bases sitting between them. Germline CDR1 and CDR2: SNHLY and FYNNEI. The CDR3 DNA reads as TGTGCCAGCTGCCGGGGGCGCACAGATACGCAGTATTTT. Encoded protein: CASCRGRTDTQYF.

The genes are TRBV21-1 and TRBJ2-3; the table's D call TRBD2 went unverified against the DNA. TRBV21-1 is shown as a pseudogene. This CDR3 has 16 residues. The CDR3: CASSPAGGVYADTQYF. CDR3 nucleotide sequence: TGTGCCAGCAGCCCGGCGGGGGGGGTCTACGCAGATACGCAGTATTTT.

This clonotype was counted between two and nine times. The chain joins TRBV29-1 to TRBJ2-3, with D unclear. V was shortened by 4 bases and J by 1 base, with 6 bases between the two germline ends. This CDR3 contains 12 residues. Per the germline V gene, CDR1 is SQVTM and CDR2 is ANQGSEA. CDR3 sequence: CSVAGGTDTQYF. The DNA for the CDR3 is TGCAGCGTTGCTGGGGGCACAGATACGCAGTATTTT.

This clonotype has a handful of counts. The chain combines TRBV12-3 or TRBV12-4 with TRBJ1-3; D unresolved. The V end lost 5 bases, the J end lost 4 bases, and 6 bases lay between the germline ends. This CDR3 comprises 12 residues. Here the CDR3 DNA reads TGTGCCAGCAGTAGGACGGGAAACACCATATATTTT. Protein sequence: CASSRTGNTIYF.

This clonotype was detected only a few times. The V and J genes are TRBV12-3 or TRBV12-4 and TRBJ1-1, with TRBD1 matching 7 bases. The CDR3 sequence is 15 residues long. J lost 1 base, V lost 5 bases, and 7 bases had no gene match. For the CDR3, the DNA is TGTGCCAGCAGTCCTAAGGACAGGAGGAACACTGAAGCTTTCTTT. Amino acid sequence: CASSPKDRRNTEAFF.

The J gene is TRBJ2-3, the V gene TRBV15; TRBD2 agrees at 7 bases. CDR1 is LNHNV, CDR2 YYDKDF, per germline (reference sequence). This CDR3 is 14 amino acids long. The trim removed 0 bases at V and 5 bases at J, leaving 2 bases unmatched. The DNA of the CDR3 is TGTGCCACCAGCAGAGATCGGGGGGTAGATACGCAGTATTTT. The encoded protein is CATSRDRGVDTQYF. Full variable domain (remainder filled in from reference TRBV15 and TRBJ2-3): DAMVIQNPRYQVTQFGKPVTLSCSQTLNHNVMYWYQQKSSQAPKLLFHYYDKDFNNEADTPDNFQSRRPNTSFCFLDIRSPGLGDTAMYLCATSRDRGVDTQYFGPGTRLTVL.

V is TRBV6-5 and J is TRBJ1-2; 12 bases line up with TRBD1. With 6 bases clipped from V and 3 bases from J, the junction kept 5 bases outside the gene matches. This CDR3 contains 15 residues. Germline assignment: CDR1 MNHEY and CDR2 SVGAGI. The CDR3 DNA is TGTGCCAGCAGATCGGGACAGGGGGCTTACTATGGCTACACCTTC. Encoded protein: CASRSGQGAYYGYTF.

The table lists this clonotype with a few counts. The CDR3 region is CASSWTGTFGEPQHF. CDR3 nucleotides: TGCGCCAGCAGCTGGACCGGGACCTTCGGGGAGCCCCAGCATTTT. This chain connects TRBV5-1 to TRBJ1-5; D might be TRBD1 (5 bases). The CDR3 is 15 amino acids. The V end was cut by 3 bases, the J end by 8 bases, with 18 bases between. CDR1 and CDR2 from the germline V gene are SGHRS and YFSETQ.

The sample holds many counts of this clonotype. The chain has TRBV9 and TRBJ2-1; TRBD2 matches at 7 bases. This CDR3 is 14 amino acids long. Germline CDR1 is SGDLS and CDR2 is YYNGEE. Trimming at V came to 3 bases and at J to 9 bases, leaving 9 bases not matched to a gene. This CDR3 is CASSGLGLNSEQFF. As DNA, the CDR3 is TGTGCCAGCAGCGGGTTGGGACTAAACAGTGAGCAGTTCTTC.

The V and J genes are TRBV7-2 and TRBJ1-2; 7 bases are a match to TRBD1. The V segment lost 4 bases and the J segment 6 bases; nucleotides outside the gene matches: 17. CDR1 SGHTA and CDR2 FQGNSA come from the germline V gene. CDR3 length: 17 amino acids. The CDR3 region is CASSSLQTGTVGDGYTF. As DNA, the CDR3 is TGTGCCAGCAGCTCCTTGCAAACCGGGACAGTGGGTGATGGCTACACCTTC.

This chain joins TRBV5-5 and TRBJ2-5, with D maybe TRBD1 (6 bases). The CDR3 is 14 amino acids. Germline CDR1 and CDR2: SGHKS and YYEKEE (reference sequence). V was shortened by 1 base and J by 5 bases, with 12 bases between the two germline ends. The CDR3 nucleotides are TGTGCCAGCAGCTTGTCTCAGGGGTCCGAGACCCAGTACTTC. Its protein product is CASSLSQGSETQYF.

V and J are TRBV7-3 and TRBJ2-3; 7 bases map to TRBD1. With 2 bases clipped from V and 8 bases from J, the junction kept 4 bases outside the gene matches. Germline V CDR1 and CDR2: SGHTA, FQGTGA. There are 13 residues in the CDR3. CDR3 DNA sequence: TGTGCCAGCAGCTTAGGGGACAGAGGTACGCAGTATTTT. Translating it yields CASSLGDRGTQYF.

The rearrangement uses TRBV10-2 and TRBJ2-3, with 10 bases aligning to TRBD2. From germline, CDR1 is WSHSY and CDR2 SAAADI. The V segment lost 3 bases and the J segment 8 bases; nucleotides outside the gene matches: 14. The CDR3 is 17 amino acids. The CDR3 region has the DNA TGCGCCAGCAGTGATCTCCGGGTTAGCGGGGGGTCGACTACGCAGTATTTT. This gives the protein CASSDLRVSGGSTTQYF.

This chain joins TRBV5-5 and TRBJ2-7; 12 bases match TRBD2. The V gene's germline CDR1 is SGHKS and CDR2 YYEKEE (reference sequence). V was clipped by 3 bases and J by 6 bases; unmatched bases: 7. The CDR3 covers 15 residues. CDR3 protein: CASSWLAGGRSEQYF. The CDR3 DNA follows: TGTGCCAGCAGCTGGCTAGCGGGGGGGCGCAGCGAGCAGTACTTC.

The V and J genes are TRBV12-3 or TRBV12-4 and TRBJ1-5, with 7 bases identical to TRBD1. This CDR3 region has 17 residues. V dropped 6 bases and J dropped 0; count of bases not matched to a gene: 11. The CDR3 DNA follows: TGTGCCAGCAGCACGGGACAGCTTGCCTTTAGCAATCAGCCCCAGCATTTT. Protein: CASSTGQLAFSNQPQHF.

This clonotype has just one count. V gene TRBV27 combines with J gene TRBJ2-1, with 9 nucleotides matching TRBD1. Germline V lookup: CDR1 MNHEY, CDR2 SMNVEV (reference sequence). The CDR3 runs 17 residues. V was pared by 6 bases and J by 11 bases, with 20 bases of the junction left unmatched. CDR3 sequence reads: CASSPKWDGTGRSKQFF. CDR3 sequence (DNA): TGTGCCAGCAGCCCAAAATGGGACGGGACAGGGAGGTCAAAGCAGTTCTTC.

The genes are TRBV24-1 and TRBJ2-1; the match to TRBD1 covers 12 bases. CDR3 size: 16 residues. The V segment lost 4 bases and the J segment 7 bases; nucleotides outside the gene matches: 7. CDR1 is KGHDR, CDR2 SFDVKD, per germline. The chain's CDR3 is CATSDPGQGADNEQFF. CDR3 sequence (DNA): TGTGCCACCAGTGACCCGGGACAGGGGGCCGATAATGAGCAGTTCTTC.

The V call is TRBV7-9, the J call TRBJ1-1, with TRBD1 identical over 7 bases. Germline values: CDR1 SEHNR, CDR2 FQNEAQ (reference sequence). V lost 5 bases, J lost 5 bases, and 8 bases stayed unmatched. The CDR3 spans 14 residues. CDR3 region: CASSRYRGGTEAFF. CDR3 bases: TGTGCCAGCAGCCGTTACAGGGGTGGAACTGAAGCTTTCTTT. Drawing the rest from reference TRBV7-9 and TRBJ1-1, the complete variable domain is DTGVSQNPRHKITKRGQNVTFRCDPISEHNRLYWYRQTLGQGPEFLTYFQNEAQLEKSRLLSDRFSAERPKGSFSTLEIQRTEQGDSAMYLCASSRYRGGTEAFFGQGTRLTVV.

Only a few counts were recorded for this clonotype. This rearrangement joins TRBV6-2 or TRBV6-3 to TRBJ2-7; a weak D match, TRBD2 (7 bases). CDR3 length: 14 residues. The ends were cut back, 5 bases at V and 3 bases at J, with 14 bases in the middle. CDR1 and CDR2 (germline): MNHEY, SVGEGT. CDR3 in DNA: TGTGCCAGCAGTCGAGGGGGGGTGTTCTACGAGCAGTACTTC. It specifies CASSRGGVFYEQYF.

This chain connects TRBV7-6 to TRBJ1-3; no firm D call. The CDR3 has 16 residues. Trimming stripped 1 base from V and 1 base from J, with 11 bases between. Looked up from germline, CDR1 is SGHVS and CDR2 is FNYEAQ. CDR3 sequence: CASSLGIAGSGNTIYF. In DNA form, the CDR3 reads TGTGCCAGCAGCTTAGGAATCGCGGGGTCTGGAAACACCATATATTTT.

This clonotype was seen a handful of times. The chain couples TRBV12-3 or TRBV12-4 to TRBJ2-1, with D possibly TRBD2 on 5 matching bases. Trimming removed 8 bases at V and 0 bases at J, with 8 bases between. This CDR3 has 13 residues. CDR3 in amino acids: CASRTSSYNEQFF. CDR3 nucleotides: TGTGCCAGCCGAACTAGCTCCTACAATGAGCAGTTCTTC.

This clonotype showed up just once. The chain recombines TRBV30 with TRBJ1-2, with a weak D call TRBD1 (6 bases). Per germline, CDR1 GTSNPN and CDR2 SVGIG (reference sequence). The CDR3 is 18 residues long. V was clipped by 0 bases and J by 8 bases, with 28 bases between them. CDR3 sequence: CAWSVRGGTGGGTAGYTF. Written as DNA, the CDR3 is TGTGCCTGGAGTGTAAGGGGAGGAACCGGAGGGGGTACGGCCGGCTACACCTTC.

The chain couples TRBV2 to TRBJ2-3; D is undetermined. CDR3 length equals 14 residues. The germline CDR1 and CDR2 sequences are SNHLY and FYNNEI. Deletions cut 2 bases from V and 0 bases from J, with 6 bases between. CDR3 residues: CASSEWVSTDTQYF. The CDR3 nucleotides are TGTGCCAGCAGTGAATGGGTTAGCACAGATACGCAGTATTTT.

In this sample, this clonotype turned up a few times. This chain uses TRBV7-6 with TRBJ1-1; D perhaps matches TRBD1 (5 bases). Deletions cut 5 bases from V and 4 bases from J, with 20 bases between. The CDR3 totals 16 residues. Germline V CDR1 and CDR2: SGHVS, FNYEAQ. The CDR3 sequence: CASSLGPLGMGTEAFF. CDR3 nucleotide sequence: TGTGCCAGCAGCCTGGGACCCCTAGGCATGGGCACTGAAGCTTTCTTT.

This clonotype was detected ten times or more. This likely comes from a read error, as the CDR3 has no conserved phenylalanine or tryptophan at its end. The DNA is left out, because the CDR3 cannot be placed on it with certainty; the CDR3 is given as TCRdb lists it. The chain links TRBV6-6 to TRBJ2-6; the table assigns TRBD2, which was not confirmed against the DNA. 12 amino acids form the CDR3, both terminal residues included. The germline gives CDR1 MNHNY, CDR2 SVGAGI (reference sequence). The CDR3 loop reads CASSYGTSGFLP.